This T cell receptor beta chain was found in a study of identical twins listed by TCRdb under 2016. Background on the whole study: To test whether fetal clonotypes persist, this study deep-sequenced TCR alpha and beta repertoires from monozygotic twins, from unrelated adults of various ages, and from cord blood. To rule out contamination, the twin experiments were replicated at different times with different library preparation protocols.

The V and J ends are trimmed by 6 bases and 4 bases, leaving 12 bases between them. The germline V gene supplies CDR1 MNHNS and CDR2 SASEGT. Counted from cysteine to phenylalanine, this CDR3 has 13 amino acids. Kept here is only the CDR3 DNA, which spans 39 bases and is read in frame from base 1. To prepare the library, 5' RACE was applied. The sequencing machine was an Illumina HiSeq 2000. Template switching added a universal primer binding site, and the final cDNA carried a unique molecular identifier that allowed TCR cDNA molecules to be counted accurately. First-strand cDNA for TCR alpha and beta chains was synthesized from specific primers in the conserved constant-segment region. To control for contamination, every cDNA library was double barcoded, receiving both a SMART-Mk sample barcode and Illumina barcodes. TruSeq adapter sequences and Illumina sample barcodes were added in two successive PCR steps. Sequencing of the TCR alpha and beta cDNA libraries was done on the Illumina HiSeq platform using custom primers. The authors' analysis ran thus. MiGEC processed the raw reads to extract unique molecular identifiers, while MiXCR was used to determine the CDR3 positions. Recombination models were inferred per individual with the repgenHMM and IGoR tools using an EM algorithm. The analysis of shared clonotypes was done with the tcR package in R, with sharing normalized by the product of cloneset sizes. To study raw recombination without the effects of thymic and clonal selection, out-of-frame nonproductive sequences were analyzed. TCRdb reworked the public reads: Q25 trimming with fastp, MiXCR clone assembly, productive beta chains retained. Every CDR3 protein is listed once, alongside the most common genes and DNA of its rows. TCRdb's processing, not the study's, gives the V and J calls here. The sample table holds around 680,000 distinct CDR3 sequences, of which around 8.3% were seen once. The ten largest clones add up to more than 0.75% of the sample.

Overall study outcomes, separate from this receptor: Invariant T cells such as MAIT and iNKT could partly confound zero-insertion analyses, though diverse VJ usage argued against this for most clonotypes. Fewer insertions were carried by abundant cord blood beta clonotypes; a weaker similar trend was observed in young adult naive repertoires, while no such trend was observed in memory repertoires. Because the same donors could not be followed over many years, conclusions were based on cross-sectional statistical analysis. Recombination models systematically underestimated out-of-frame TCR alpha sharing in monozygotic twins but agreed with sharing between unrelated individuals. The excess sharing between twins in beta out-of-frame sequences was weaker because fewer shared sequences reduced the signal-to-noise ratio. Compared with coincidental sharing between unrelated individuals, an excess of low generation-probability sequences was observed among out-of-frame TCR alpha sequences shared between twins.

Points on this clonotype: What this receptor recognizes is not known. Base qualities are not recorded, but no much larger clone differs from it by a single base.

Only healthy Caucasian donors were included. The twin cohort comprised three pairs of female monozygotic twins, all aged about 18 to 29 years. Peripheral blood mononuclear cells were the source from which RNA for the TCR libraries was isolated. Separately, the same data were catalogued under a study of yellow fever vaccine responses in identical twins. The second study reports: According to the authors, the vaccine-induced T cell response in identical twins seemed to be partly convergent and partly specific to each individual. In identical twins, the study followed T cell clones that responded to the vaccine with precision.

This clonotype originated in a woman younger than 30 in good health. Sequencing was carried out using PBMCs. The sequence is built from TRBV6-1 and TRBJ1-2, with the D gene not clear enough to name. The DNA reads TGTGCCAGCAGCAATCTTGGGGTCTATGGCTACACCTTC. Translated, it reads CASSNLGVYGYTF.